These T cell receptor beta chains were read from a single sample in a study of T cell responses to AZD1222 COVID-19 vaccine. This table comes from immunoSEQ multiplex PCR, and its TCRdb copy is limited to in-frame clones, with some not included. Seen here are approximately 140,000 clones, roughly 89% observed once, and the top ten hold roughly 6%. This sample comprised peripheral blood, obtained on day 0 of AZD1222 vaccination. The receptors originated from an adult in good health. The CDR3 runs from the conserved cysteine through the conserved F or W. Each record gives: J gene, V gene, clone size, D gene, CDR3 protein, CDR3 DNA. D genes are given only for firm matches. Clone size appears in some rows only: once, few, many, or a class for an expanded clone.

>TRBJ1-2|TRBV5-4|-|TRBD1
CASSLAGGTGRRTRYGYTF
TGTGCCAGCAGCTTGGCGGGGGGGACAGGAAGGAGAACTAGATATGGCTACACCTTC
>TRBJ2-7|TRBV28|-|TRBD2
CASSPITSGRLREQYF
TGTGCCAGCAGTCCCATCACTAGCGGGAGGCTCCGAGAGCAGTACTTC
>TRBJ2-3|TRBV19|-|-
CASSIDSSTDTQYF
TGTGCCAGTAGTATTGACAGTAGCACAGATACGCAGTATTTT
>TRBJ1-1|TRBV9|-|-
CASSVEVRSEAFF
TGTGCCAGCAGCGTAGAAGTCCGGTCTGAAGCTTTCTTT
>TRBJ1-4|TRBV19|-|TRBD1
CASSYRGRDEKLFF
TGTGCCAGTAGTTACAGGGGGCGCGATGAAAAACTGTTTTTT
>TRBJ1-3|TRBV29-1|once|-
CSGDIGNTIYF
TGCAGCGGGGACATTGGAAACACCATATATTTT
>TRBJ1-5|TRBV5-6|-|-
CASSLGGNSNQPQHF
TGTGCCAGCAGCTTGGGAGGGAATAGCAATCAGCCCCAGCATTTT
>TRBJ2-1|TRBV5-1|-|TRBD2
CASSQQSSGGYNEQFF
TGCGCCAGCAGCCAACAATCTAGCGGAGGTTACAATGAGCAGTTCTTC
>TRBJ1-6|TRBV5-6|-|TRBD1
CASSLQGLDNSPLHF
TGTGCCAGCAGCTTACAGGGGTTAGATAATTCACCCCTCCACTTT
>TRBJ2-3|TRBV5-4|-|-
CASSLGSGGTDTQYF
TGTGCCAGCAGCTTGGGATCCGGCGGGACAGATACGCAGTATTTT
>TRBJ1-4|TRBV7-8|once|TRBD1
CASRNRGRFQEKLFF
TGTGCCAGCAGGAACAGGGGGCGGTTTCAGGAAAAACTGTTTTTT
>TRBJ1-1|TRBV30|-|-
CASGRVMNTEAFF
TGTGCCTCCGGTAGAGTAATGAACACTGAAGCTTTCTTT
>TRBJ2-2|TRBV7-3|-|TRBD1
CASSYRTGGNTGELFF
TGTGCCAGCAGCTACCGGACAGGTGGAAACACCGGGGAGCTGTTTTTT
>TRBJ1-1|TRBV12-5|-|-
CASGLEMVNTEAFF
TGTGCTAGTGGCCTGGAGATGGTGAACACTGAAGCTTTCTTT
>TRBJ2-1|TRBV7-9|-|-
CASSLPGAGAYNEQFF
TGTGCCAGCAGCTTACCGGGGGCGGGAGCCTACAATGAGCAGTTCTTC
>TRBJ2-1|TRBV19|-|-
CASNRGSYNEQFF
TGTGCCAGTAACCGGGGAAGCTACAATGAGCAGTTCTTC
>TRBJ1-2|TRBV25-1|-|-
CASSDPTSGSYGYTF
TGTGCCAGCAGTGACCCCACCTCCGGGAGCTATGGCTACACCTTC
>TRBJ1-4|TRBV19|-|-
CASSASQNVFF
TGTGCCAGTAGTGCCTCACAGAATGTGTTTTTT
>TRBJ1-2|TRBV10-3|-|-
CAISHAGSYGYTF
TGTGCCATCAGTCATGCAGGGTCGTATGGCTACACCTTC
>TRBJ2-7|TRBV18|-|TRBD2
CASSPVLAGVQSFHEQYF
TGTGCCAGCTCACCAGTTCTAGCGGGAGTCCAATCTTTTCACGAGCAGTACTTC
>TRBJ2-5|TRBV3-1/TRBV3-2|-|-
CASSHGLGGGETQYF
TGTGCCAGCAGCCATGGATTGGGAGGGGGAGAGACCCAGTACTTC
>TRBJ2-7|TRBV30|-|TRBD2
CAWSPPGTRLGEQYF
TGTGCCTGGAGCCCGCCGGGGACTAGGTTGGGCGAGCAGTACTTC
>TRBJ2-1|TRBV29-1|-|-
CSVEDRGRGNEQFF
TGCAGCGTTGAAGATCGGGGTAGAGGCAATGAGCAGTTCTTC
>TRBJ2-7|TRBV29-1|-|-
CSVGTFFEQYF
TGCAGCGTTGGTACCTTCTTCGAGCAGTACTTC
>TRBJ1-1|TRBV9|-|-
CASSPNQVNTEAFF
TGTGCCAGCAGCCCTAACCAGGTGAACACTGAAGCTTTCTTT
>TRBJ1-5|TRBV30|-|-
CAWSLGGGVSNQPQHF
TGTGCCTGGAGTTTGGGGGGCGGAGTTAGCAATCAGCCCCAGCATTTT
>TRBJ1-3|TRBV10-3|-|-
CAISDGGVGNTIYF
TGTGCCATCAGTGACGGTGGAGTAGGAAACACCATATATTTT
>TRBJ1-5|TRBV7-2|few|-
CASSLLRSSNQPQHF
TGTGCCAGCAGCTTACTTAGGAGCAGCAATCAGCCCCAGCATTTT
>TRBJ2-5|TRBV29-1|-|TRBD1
CSVEDREETQYF
TGCAGCGTTGAGGACAGGGAAGAGACCCAGTACTTC
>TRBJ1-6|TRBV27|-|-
CASSPAAFSPLHF
TGTGCCAGCAGTCCCGCGGCCTTCTCACCCCTCCACTTT
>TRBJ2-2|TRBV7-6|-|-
CASSPLLRPGELFF
TGTGCCAGCAGCCCCCTCCTCAGACCCGGGGAGCTGTTTTTT
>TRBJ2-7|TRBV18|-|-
CASSPQGRYEQYF
TGTGCCAGCTCACCACAGGGGCGCTACGAGCAGTACTTC
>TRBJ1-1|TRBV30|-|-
CAWSTGGTEAFF
TGTGCCTGGAGTACAGGAGGCACTGAAGCTTTCTTT
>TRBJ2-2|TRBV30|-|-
CAWSVRGIGTGELFF
TGTGCCTGGAGTGTACGAGGAATCGGGACCGGGGAGCTGTTTTTT
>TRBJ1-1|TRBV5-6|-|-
CASSSGTNTEAFF
TGTGCCAGCAGCTCCGGGACGAACACTGAAGCTTTCTTT
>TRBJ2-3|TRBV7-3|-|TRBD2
CASSRLAGPTDTQYF
TGTGCCAGCAGTCGACTAGCGGGACCCACAGATACGCAGTATTTT
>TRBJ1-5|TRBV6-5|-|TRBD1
CASSRGGQENQPQHF
TGTGCCAGCAGTAGGGGGGGACAGGAAAATCAGCCCCAGCATTTT
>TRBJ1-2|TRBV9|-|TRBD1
CASSLGRGRLYGYTF
TGTGCCAGCAGCCTCGGGAGGGGGCGTCTCTATGGCTACACCTTC
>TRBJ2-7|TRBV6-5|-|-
CASRQGHREQYF
TGTGCCAGCAGGCAGGGACACCGCGAGCAGTACTTC
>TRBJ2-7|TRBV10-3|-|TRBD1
CAIRESGTGDYEQYF
TGTGCCATCAGGGAGTCCGGGACAGGGGATTACGAGCAGTACTTC
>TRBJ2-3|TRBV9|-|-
CASSVGLADTQYF
TGTGCCAGCAGCGTAGGGCTAGCGGATACGCAGTATTTT
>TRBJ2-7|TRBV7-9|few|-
CASSLVGRYEQYF
TGTGCCAGCAGCTTAGTGGGCCGATACGAGCAGTACTTC
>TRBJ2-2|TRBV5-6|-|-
CASSPGAGHTGELFF
TGTGCCAGCAGCCCTGGGGCAGGCCACACCGGGGAGCTGTTTTTT
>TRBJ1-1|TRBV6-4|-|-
CASSDRENTEAFF
TGTGCCAGCAGTGATCGGGAGAACACTGAAGCTTTCTTT
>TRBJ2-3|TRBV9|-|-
CASSGQSLWLAGGEDTQYF
TGTGCCAGCAGCGGACAGTCCCTTTGGCTAGCTGGGGGAGAGGATACGCAGTATTTT
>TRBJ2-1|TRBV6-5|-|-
CASSSFGTNSYNEQFF
TGTGCCAGCAGTTCCTTCGGGACAAACTCCTACAATGAGCAGTTCTTC
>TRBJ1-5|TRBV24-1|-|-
CATSDRFYDQPQHF
TGTGCCACCAGTGACAGATTTTATGATCAGCCCCAGCATTTT
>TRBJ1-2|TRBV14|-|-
CASSHGQSYGYTF
TGTGCCAGCAGCCACGGGCAGTCCTATGGCTACACCTTC
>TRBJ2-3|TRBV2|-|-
CASRAQGTQYF
TGTGCCAGCAGAGCACAGGGAACGCAGTATTTT
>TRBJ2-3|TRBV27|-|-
CASSWGSTDTQYF
TGTGCCAGCAGTTGGGGTAGCACAGATACGCAGTATTTT
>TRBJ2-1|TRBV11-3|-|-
CASSFGRSTYNEQFF
TGTGCCAGCAGCTTCGGGAGATCTACCTACAATGAGCAGTTCTTC
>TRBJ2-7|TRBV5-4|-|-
CAGAGPNSYEQYF
TGTGCCGGAGCTGGCCCCAACTCCTACGAGCAGTACTTC
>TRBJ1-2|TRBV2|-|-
CASSLDYGYTF
TGTGCCAGCAGTCTGGATTATGGCTACACCTTC